A single sample gave rise to the 26 T cell receptor beta chains below, sequenced in a study of blood T cells in healthy people across ages. Using a J-beta primer mix together with a sample-barcoded 5' primer, a second PCR was run for roughly 7 to 12 cycles. MiXCR, applied by TCRdb to the 5' RACE reads, yields one record per CDR3 protein. Of 800,000 to 950,000 distinct CDR3 sequences listed, around 49% are singletons. The sample taken for sequencing was blood. All receptors derive from a young man in good health.

This clonotype was seen only a few times. The chain carries TRBV7-9 and TRBJ2-5; maybe TRBD2 (6 bases). This CDR3 region has 14 residues. Germline V CDR1 and CDR2: SEHNR, FQNEAQ (reference sequence). V lost 4 bases and J lost 1, with 10 bases in between. The CDR3 region is CASSSRTIQETQYF. The CDR3 coding sequence is TGTGCCAGCAGCTCGCGGACTATCCAAGAGACCCAGTACTTC.

This clonotype was counted a few times. The rearrangement joins TRBV20-1 to TRBJ1-2; D is possibly TRBD1 (5 bases). Germline V gene lookup returns CDR1 DFQATT and CDR2 SNEGSKA (reference sequence). This CDR3 is built from 14 residues. Trimming shortened V by 6 bases and J by 3 bases, and 17 bases separated the two germline ends. CDR3 sequence reads: CSAGTGTDYYGYTF. CDR3 bases: TGCAGTGCGGGGACCGGGACCGATTACTATGGCTACACCTTC.

The V and J genes are TRBV4-3 and TRBJ2-1; 8 positions agree with TRBD1. The CDR3 has 16 amino acids. The germline V gene encodes CDR1 LGHNA and CDR2 YSLEER. V was clipped by 1 base and J by 2 bases; unmatched bases: 4. CDR3 sequence reads: CASSQATGDPYNEQFF. CDR3 nucleotides: TGCGCCAGCAGCCAAGCGACAGGGGATCCCTACAATGAGCAGTTCTTC.

This clonotype was detected a few times. The chain links TRBV5-1 to TRBJ2-3; no definite D call. The CDR3 loop spans 14 amino acids. The germline V and J ends were trimmed by 0 bases and 2 bases, with 7 bases remaining between them. Germline CDR1 and CDR2: SGHRS and YFSETQ. DNA for the CDR3: TGCGCCAGCAGCTTGGCGCTCCTCACAGATACGCAGTATTTT. Its protein product is CASSLALLTDTQYF.

The chain uses TRBV29-1 and TRBJ2-7, with D unclear. The CDR3 covers 13 residues. Germline loops: CDR1 SQVTM, CDR2 ANQGSEA. Trimming took off 0 bases at V and 3 bases at J, with 9 bases between the two ends. CDR3 DNA: TGCAGCGTTGAAGAATCGGCAGACTACGAGCAGTACTTC. It translates to CSVEESADYEQYF.

V gene TRBV28 combines with J gene TRBJ1-2; D may be TRBD1 (5 bases). V dropped 5 bases and J dropped 6 bases, with 16 bases sitting between them. CDR3 length equals 14 residues. Per the germline V gene, CDR1 is MDHEN and CDR2 is SYDVKM. The CDR3 is CASSPPGPSDGYTF. For the CDR3, the DNA is TGTGCCAGCAGTCCGCCGGGACCGTCGGATGGCTACACCTTC.

The rearrangement links TRBV20-1 to TRBJ2-7; D is undetermined. Germline CDR1 is DFQATT and CDR2 is SNEGSKA (reference sequence). The V end lost 7 bases, the J end lost 2 bases, and 15 bases lay between the germline ends. The CDR3 runs to 13 residues. DNA of the CDR3: TGCAGTGTAAATGGAGCCATAACCTACGAGCAGTACTTC. Translation: CSVNGAITYEQYF.

This clonotype came up a few times. One junction end does not reproduce the germline sequence, and a read error may be involved. The chain joins TRBV7-7 to TRBJ2-5; TRBD2 might be the D (5 bases). In germline, CDR1 is SSHAT, CDR2 FNYEAQ (reference sequence). The CDR3 runs 16 residues. Here the CDR3 reads CASSLGLLDYQETQYF. The DNA of the CDR3 is TGTGCTAGCAGCTTAGGACTTCTGGACTACCAAGAGACCCAGTACTTC.

The genes are TRBV20-1 and TRBJ2-1; 7 bases align to TRBD2. J lost 4 bases, V lost 3 bases, and 6 bases had no gene match. The CDR3 is made up of 14 amino acids. Germline values: CDR1 DFQATT, CDR2 SNEGSKA (reference sequence). CDR3 DNA: TGCAGTGCTAGGTTGGCTAGCGGATACAATGAGCAGTTCTTC. Protein sequence: CSARLASGYNEQFF.

This clonotype showed up just a few times. The rearrangement joins TRBV29-1 to TRBJ2-7; D is perhaps TRBD1 or TRBD2 (6 bases each). Per germline, CDR1 SQVTM and CDR2 ANQGSEA. The V end lost 1 base, the J end lost 1 base, and 17 bases lay between the germline ends. The CDR3 is 16 residues long. The CDR3: CSVEVVAGEDSYEQYF. The CDR3 DNA reads as TGCAGCGTTGAAGTTGTGGCAGGGGAGGATTCCTACGAGCAGTACTTC.

The table lists this clonotype with a few counts. This chain uses TRBV4-3 with TRBJ2-1, with 7 bases fitting TRBD2. The CDR3 is made up of 18 amino acids. V lost 1 base, J lost 1 base, and 10 bases stayed unmatched. From germline, CDR1 is LGHNA and CDR2 YSLEER. The CDR3 DNA sequence: TGCGCCAGCAGCCAAGCAAGCGGAGCGGGGAATTCCTACAATGAGCAGTTCTTC. Translated: CASSQASGAGNSYNEQFF.

The CDR3 is CASTPTATSYEQYF. The CDR3 DNA follows: TGTGCCAGCACCCCGACGGCTACCTCCTACGAGCAGTACTTC. J is TRBJ2-7 and V is TRBV28; D uncertain. The CDR3 runs to 14 residues. Germline V gene lookup returns CDR1 MDHEN and CDR2 SYDVKM. The ends were cut back, 7 bases at V and 0 bases at J, with 13 bases in the middle. The full variable domain, completed using reference TRBV28 and TRBJ2-7, is DVKVTQSSRYLVKRTGEKVFLECVQDMDHENMFWYRQDPGLGLRLIYFSYDVKMKEKGDIPEGYSVSREKKERFSLILESASTNQTSMYLCASTPTATSYEQYFGPGTRLTVT.

This clonotype was counted between two and nine times. The junction departs from germline at one end; a sequencing error may be responsible. This sequence joins TRBV2 and TRBJ1-4; 8 bases line up with TRBD1. The CDR3 loop spans 13 amino acids. The germline V gene has CDR1 SNHLY and CDR2 FYNNEI. CDR3 nucleotide sequence: TGTGCCAGCAGCGAAGACAGGGGAGAAAAACTGTTTTTT. This gives the protein CASSEDRGEKLFF.

The chain joins TRBV5-1 to TRBJ2-7; D might be TRBD1 (5 bases). V lost 1 base, J lost 3 bases, and 23 bases lay in between. This CDR3 region has 18 residues. Looked up from germline, CDR1 is SGHRS and CDR2 is YFSETQ. The DNA of the CDR3 is TGCGCCAGCAGCTTGATGAGTACAGGACCGAATAACGACTACGAGCAGTACTTC. This translates into CASSLMSTGPNNDYEQYF. The full variable domain, with the rest looked up from reference TRBV5-1 and TRBJ2-7, is KAGVTQTPRYLIKTRGQQVTLSCSPISGHRSVSWYQQTPGQGLQFLFEYFSETQRNKGNFPGRFSGRQFSNSRSEMNVSTLELGDSALYLCASSLMSTGPNNDYEQYFGPGTRLTVT.

The V call is TRBV4-1, the J call TRBJ1-6; D is uncertain. V was trimmed by 0 bases and J by 6 bases, leaving 6 bases between them. Per germline, CDR1 MGHRA and CDR2 YSYEKL. This CDR3 has 14 residues. The CDR3 loop reads CASSQDQTNSPLHF. For the CDR3, the DNA is TGCGCCAGCAGCCAAGATCAAACTAATTCACCCCTCCACTTT.

The CDR3 DNA sequence: TGTGCCAGCAGCTTGAAGGGCGTCGGACTAGCGGGACAACCGCCCTACGAGCAGTACTTC. It translates to CASSLKGVGLAGQPPYEQYF. The rearrangement links TRBV5-6 to TRBJ2-7; 12 bases agree with TRBD2. Germline CDR1 SGHDT, CDR2 YYEEEE. The V and J ends lost 1 base and 2 bases, in that order; junction bases with no gene match: 16. The CDR3 has 20 amino acids. Using reference TRBV5-6 and TRBJ2-7 for the parts outside the CDR3, the full variable domain is DAGVTQSPTHLIKTRGQQVTLRCSPKSGHDTVSWYQQALGQGPQFIFQYYEEEERQRGNFPDRFSGHQFPNYSSELNVNALLLGDSALYLCASSLKGVGLAGQPPYEQYFGPGTRLTVT.

The chain joins TRBV29-1 to TRBJ2-4, with unresolved D. V dropped 1 base and J dropped 0 bases, with 10 bases sitting between them. CDR1 and CDR2 (germline): SQVTM, ANQGSEA. The length of the CDR3 is 15 residues. The CDR3 DNA reads TGCAGCGTTGAAGGGCAGCTACTAGCCAAAAACATTCAGTACTTC. It is translated as CSVEGQLLAKNIQYF.

This chain links TRBV30 with TRBJ2-5, with TRBD1 matching 7 bases. TRBJ2-7 matches the DNA end more closely, so the J call is doubtful. The CDR3 is 14 amino acids. Germline V gives CDR1 GTSNPN, CDR2 SVGIG (reference sequence). DNA of the CDR3: TGTGCCTGGAGACAGGGGATTTATCCCTACGAGCAGTACTTC. This codes for CAWRQGIYPYEQYF.

This clonotype was detected a few times. The chain joins TRBV11-3 to TRBJ1-2; D ambiguous. Germline V CDR1 and CDR2: SGHNT, YENEEA. Trimming pared 3 bases from V and 8 bases from J, leaving 13 bases between. There are 13 residues in the CDR3. CDR3 nucleotides: TGTGCCAGCAGCTTTGACACCTCGGGCGGCTACACCTTC. Translation: CASSFDTSGGYTF.

This sequence joins TRBV7-2 and TRBJ1-5; 7 bases are a match to TRBD1. The CDR3 loop spans 13 amino acids. The trim removed 1 base at V and 9 bases at J, leaving 3 bases unmatched. Germline CDR1 reads SGHTA; CDR2 reads FQGNSA. This CDR3 is CASSLEGARPQHF. The CDR3 coding sequence is TGTGCCAGCAGCTTAGAGGGGGCGAGGCCCCAGCATTTT.

This chain links TRBV6-2 or TRBV6-3 with TRBJ1-2; D gene uncertain. CDR1 and CDR2 (germline): MNHEY, SVGEGT. The CDR3 loop spans 15 amino acids. Trimming shortened V by 2 bases and J by 8 bases, and 18 bases separated the two germline ends. CDR3 nucleotide sequence: TGTGCCAGCAGTTACCATGCGTGGCAGTTGCGGGGCTACACCTTC. Amino acids: CASSYHAWQLRGYTF.

The rearrangement links TRBV9 to TRBJ2-4, with TRBD2 matching over 14 bases. In germline, CDR1 is SGDLS, CDR2 YYNGEE. The CDR3 spans 18 residues. V shed 3 bases and J 0 bases; nucleotides not matched to a gene: 5. The CDR3 nucleotides read TGTGCCAGCAGCGAGGGACTAGCGGGGGAGATAGCCAAAAACATTCAGTACTTC. As protein: CASSEGLAGEIAKNIQYF.

The CDR3 spells CASYTGSYGYTF. The CDR3 DNA reads TGTGCCAGCTATACAGGGTCTTATGGCTACACCTTC. The chain employs TRBV6-5 and TRBJ1-2, with D tentatively TRBD1 (6 bases). This CDR3 spans 12 amino acids. Looked up from germline, CDR1 is MNHEY and CDR2 is SVGAGI. Trimming removed 8 bases from V and 5 bases from J, with 12 bases in between.

The chain is built from TRBV4-2 and TRBJ2-3, with 7 bases lining up with TRBD2. Per the germline V gene, CDR1 is LGHNA and CDR2 is YNFKEQ. The length of the CDR3 is 15 residues. With V trimmed by 4 bases and J by 0 bases, 4 bases remained unmatched. The CDR3 DNA is TGTGCCAGCAGCCCGGAAGCGGGGAGCACAGATACGCAGTATTTT. This codes for CASSPEAGSTDTQYF.

The CDR3 reads CSVEVQGRYGYTF. The CDR3 DNA is TGCAGCGTTGAGGTCCAGGGAAGATATGGCTACACCTTC. The chain has TRBV29-1 and TRBJ1-2; weak D call: TRBD1 (5 bases). V was trimmed by 3 bases and J by 5 bases, leaving 13 bases between them. The CDR3 runs to 13 residues. Germline loops: CDR1 SQVTM, CDR2 ANQGSEA.

Comments on this clonotype: A clone one base away is much larger, so this may be a read error. The J gene is TRBJ2-5, the V gene TRBV14; a possible D gene is TRBD2 (6 bases). Germline V gene lookup returns CDR1 SGHDN and CDR2 FVKESK. V dropped 0 bases and J dropped 9 bases, with 11 bases sitting between them. The CDR3 runs 13 residues. CDR3 loop: CASSQEAWEAQYF. In nucleotides, the CDR3 is TGTGCCAGCAGCCAAGAAGCGTGGGAGGCCCAGTACTTC.